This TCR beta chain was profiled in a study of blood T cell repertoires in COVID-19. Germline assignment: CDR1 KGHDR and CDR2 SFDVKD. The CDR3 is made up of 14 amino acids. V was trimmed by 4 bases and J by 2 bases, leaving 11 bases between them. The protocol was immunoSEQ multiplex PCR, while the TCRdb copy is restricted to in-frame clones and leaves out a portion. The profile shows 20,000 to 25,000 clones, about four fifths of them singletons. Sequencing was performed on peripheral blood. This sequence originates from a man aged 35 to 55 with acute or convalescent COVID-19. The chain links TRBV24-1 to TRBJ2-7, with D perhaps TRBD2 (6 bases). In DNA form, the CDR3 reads TGTGCCACCAGTGAATCGGGGGTAACCTACGAGCAGTACTTC. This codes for CATSESGVTYEQYF.